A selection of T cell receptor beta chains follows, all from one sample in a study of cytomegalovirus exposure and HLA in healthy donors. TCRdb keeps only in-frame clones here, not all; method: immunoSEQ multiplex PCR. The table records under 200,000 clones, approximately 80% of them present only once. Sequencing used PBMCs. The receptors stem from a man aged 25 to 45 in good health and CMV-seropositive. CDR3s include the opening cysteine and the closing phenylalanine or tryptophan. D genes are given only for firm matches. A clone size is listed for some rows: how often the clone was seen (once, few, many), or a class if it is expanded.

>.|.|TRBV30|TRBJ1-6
TGTGCCTGGAGGCTAGGGGCAGCCCAGTCACCCCTCCACTTT
CAWRLGAAQSPLHF
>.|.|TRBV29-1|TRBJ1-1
TGCAGCGTTGAAAGCGACAGAGATTTGAACACTGAAGCTTTCTTT
CSVESDRDLNTEAFF
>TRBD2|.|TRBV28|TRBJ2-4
TGTGCCAGCAGCCTGTACGGTGCGGGGGTAGCCAAAAACATTCAGTACTTC
CASSLYGAGVAKNIQYF
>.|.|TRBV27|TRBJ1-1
TGTGCCAGCAGTTCGAACAGGGAGAGAGAAGCTTTCTTT
CASSSNREREAFF
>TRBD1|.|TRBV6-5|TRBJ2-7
TGTGCCAGCAGTTACTCGGGACAGGGCGACGAGCAGTACTTC
CASSYSGQGDEQYF
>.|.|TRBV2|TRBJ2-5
TGTGCCAGCAGTGAAATTGCGGAGACCCAGTACTTC
CASSEIAETQYF
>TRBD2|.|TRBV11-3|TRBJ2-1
TGTGCCAGCAGCTTAGGTCGGACTAGCGGGGGCTACAATGAGCAGTTCTTC
CASSLGRTSGGYNEQFF
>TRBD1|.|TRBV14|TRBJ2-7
TGTGCCAGCAGCCAAGTTGCAGGGGGCTCATACGAGCAGTACTTC
CASSQVAGGSYEQYF
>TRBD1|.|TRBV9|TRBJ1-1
TGTGCCAGCAGCGTAGGACAGGGGCACGTGAACACTGAAGCTTTCTTT
CASSVGQGHVNTEAFF
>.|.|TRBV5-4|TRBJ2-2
TGTGCCAGCAGCTTGATGGGGGGAGGCACCGGGGAGCTGTTTTTT
CASSLMGGGTGELFF
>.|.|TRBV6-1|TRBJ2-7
TGTGCCAGCATCAATCGGGCGGAGGTGACCTACGAGCAGTACTTC
CASINRAEVTYEQYF
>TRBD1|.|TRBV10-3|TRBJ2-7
TGTGCCATCAGTGATTCCGGACAGGGGCCCCCCTACGAGCAGTACTTC
CAISDSGQGPPYEQYF
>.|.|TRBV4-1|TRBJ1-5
TGCGCCAGCAGCCGTTCCCCGGGAAATAGCAATCAGCCCCAGCATTTT
CASSRSPGNSNQPQHF
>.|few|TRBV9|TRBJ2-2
TGTGCCAGCAGCGTACGAACAGACACCGGGGAGCTGTTTTTT
CASSVRTDTGELFF
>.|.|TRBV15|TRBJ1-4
TGTGCCACCAGCAGAGGAAAACAGGGAAATGAAAAACTGTTTTTT
CATSRGKQGNEKLFF
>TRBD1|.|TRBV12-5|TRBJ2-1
TGTGCTAGCTCCCGGGACAGGGTCGGTGAGGAGCAGTTCTTC
CASSRDRVGEEQFF
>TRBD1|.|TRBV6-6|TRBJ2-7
TGTGCCAGCAGGGGGACAGGGGGCTTCTACGAGCAGTACTTC
CASRGTGGFYEQYF
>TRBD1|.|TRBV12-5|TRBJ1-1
TGTGCTAGTGCCCCGACAGGGATGAACACTGAAGCTTTCTTT
CASAPTGMNTEAFF
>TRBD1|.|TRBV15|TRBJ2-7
TGTGCCACCAGCCCCCCCCCGGGACAGCTCGCCTACGAGCAGTACTTC
CATSPPPGQLAYEQYF
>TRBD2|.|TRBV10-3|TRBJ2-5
TGTGCCATTAAAAGCGGGGGGGCCACAGAGACCCAGTACTTC
CAIKSGGATETQYF
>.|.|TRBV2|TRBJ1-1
TGTGCCAGCAGTGGAGATAAGAGACAGCCCTTGAACACTGAAGCTTTCTTT
CASSGDKRQPLNTEAFF
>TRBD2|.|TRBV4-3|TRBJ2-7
TGCGCCAGCAGCCAAGGACGACTAGCGGGGACCTACGAGCAGTACTTC
CASSQGRLAGTYEQYF
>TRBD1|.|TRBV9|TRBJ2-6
TGTGCCAGCAGCCCCAGGGGGCTCGGGGCCAACGTCCTGACTTTC
CASSPRGLGANVLTF
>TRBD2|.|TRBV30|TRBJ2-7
TGTGCCTGGAGATTCGCGGGGGCCTACGAGCAGTACTTC
CAWRFAGAYEQYF
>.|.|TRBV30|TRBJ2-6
TGTGCCTGGAGTACTACAGGGTCCGGGGCCAACGTCCTGACTTTC
CAWSTTGSGANVLTF
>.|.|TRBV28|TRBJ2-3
TGTGCCAGCAGTACGACAACAGATACGCAGTATTTT
CASSTTTDTQYF
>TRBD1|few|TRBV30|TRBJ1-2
TGTGCCTGGAGGATACACAGGGGTGGCTACACCTTC
CAWRIHRGGYTF
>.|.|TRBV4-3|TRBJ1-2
TGCGCCAGCAGCCAAGAACAGGGATATCCCTCCTATGGCTACACCTTC
CASSQEQGYPSYGYTF
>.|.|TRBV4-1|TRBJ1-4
TGCGCCAGCAGCCAGACGGTGAGGTGGGATGAAAAACTGTTTTTT
CASSQTVRWDEKLFF